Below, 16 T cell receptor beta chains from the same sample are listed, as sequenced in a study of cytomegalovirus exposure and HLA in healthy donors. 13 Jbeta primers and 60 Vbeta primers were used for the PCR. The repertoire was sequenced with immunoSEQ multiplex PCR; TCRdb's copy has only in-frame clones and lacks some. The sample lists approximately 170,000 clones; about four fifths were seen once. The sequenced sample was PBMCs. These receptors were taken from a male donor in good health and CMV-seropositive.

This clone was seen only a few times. CDR3 sequence reads: CASLDGGSGGDYGYTF. The CDR3 DNA follows: TGTGCCAGCCTGGATGGGGGGTCGGGTGGGGACTATGGCTACACCTTC. The chain is built from TRBV6-6 and TRBJ1-2; D may be TRBD1 (5 bases). The CDR3 extends over 16 amino acids. V lost 8 bases to trimming and J lost 3 bases, with 22 bases between them. Germline values: CDR1 MNHNY, CDR2 SVGAGI (reference sequence).

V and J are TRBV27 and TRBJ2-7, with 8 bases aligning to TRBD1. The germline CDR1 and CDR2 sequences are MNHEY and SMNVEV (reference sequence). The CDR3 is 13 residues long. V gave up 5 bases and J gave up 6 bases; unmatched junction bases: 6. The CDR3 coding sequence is TGTGCCAGCAGTGACCCCGGGACAGGCGAGCAGTACTTC. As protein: CASSDPGTGEQYF.

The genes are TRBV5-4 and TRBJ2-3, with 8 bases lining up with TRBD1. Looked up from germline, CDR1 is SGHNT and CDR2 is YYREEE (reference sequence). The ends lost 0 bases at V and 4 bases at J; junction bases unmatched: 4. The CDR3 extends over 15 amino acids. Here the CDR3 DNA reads TGTGCCAGCAGCTTGGGGACAGGGATCCCAGATACGCAGTATTTT. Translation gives CASSLGTGIPDTQYF.

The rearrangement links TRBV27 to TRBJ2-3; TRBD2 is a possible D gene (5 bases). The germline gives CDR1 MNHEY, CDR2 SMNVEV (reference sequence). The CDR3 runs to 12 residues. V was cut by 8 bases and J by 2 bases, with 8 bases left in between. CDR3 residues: CASGSHTDTQYF. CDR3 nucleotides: TGTGCCAGCGGGAGCCACACAGATACGCAGTATTTT.

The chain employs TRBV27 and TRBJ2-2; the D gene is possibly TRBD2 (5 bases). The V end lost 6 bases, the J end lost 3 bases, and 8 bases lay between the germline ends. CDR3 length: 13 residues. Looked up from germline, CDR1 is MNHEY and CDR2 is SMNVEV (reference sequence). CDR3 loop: CASSEGYTGELFF. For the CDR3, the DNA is TGTGCCAGCAGCGAGGGTTACACCGGGGAGCTGTTTTTT.

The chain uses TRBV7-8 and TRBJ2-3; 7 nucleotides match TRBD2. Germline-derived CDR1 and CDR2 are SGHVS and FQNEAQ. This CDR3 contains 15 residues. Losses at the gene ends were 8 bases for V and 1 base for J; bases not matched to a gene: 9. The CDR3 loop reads CASAMLSGGTDTQYF. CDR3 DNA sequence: TGTGCCAGCGCGATGTTGAGCGGGGGCACAGATACGCAGTATTTT.

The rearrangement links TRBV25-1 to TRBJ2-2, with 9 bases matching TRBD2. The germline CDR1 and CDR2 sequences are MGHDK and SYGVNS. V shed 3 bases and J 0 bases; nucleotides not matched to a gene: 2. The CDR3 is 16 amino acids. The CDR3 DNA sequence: TGTGCCAGCAGTGAGACTAGCGGAGCGAACACCGGGGAGCTGTTTTTT. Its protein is CASSETSGANTGELFF.

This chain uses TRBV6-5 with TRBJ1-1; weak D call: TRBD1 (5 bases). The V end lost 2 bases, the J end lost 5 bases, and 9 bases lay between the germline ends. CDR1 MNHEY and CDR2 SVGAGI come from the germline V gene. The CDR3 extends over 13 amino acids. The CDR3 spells CASSYRRGTEAFF. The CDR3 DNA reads TGTGCCAGCAGTTACAGGCGGGGGACTGAAGCTTTCTTT.

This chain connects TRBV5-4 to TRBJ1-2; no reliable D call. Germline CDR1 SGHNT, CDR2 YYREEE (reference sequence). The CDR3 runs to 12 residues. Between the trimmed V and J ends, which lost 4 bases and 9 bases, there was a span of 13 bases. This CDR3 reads CASSHTTSSYTF. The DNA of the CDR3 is TGTGCCAGCAGCCATACTACCTCGAGCTACACCTTC.

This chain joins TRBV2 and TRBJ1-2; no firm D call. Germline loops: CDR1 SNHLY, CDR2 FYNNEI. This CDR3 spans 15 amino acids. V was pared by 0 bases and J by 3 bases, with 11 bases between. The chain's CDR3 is CASSEALGQYYGYTF. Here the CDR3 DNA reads TGTGCCAGCAGTGAAGCGCTTGGGCAATACTATGGCTACACCTTC.

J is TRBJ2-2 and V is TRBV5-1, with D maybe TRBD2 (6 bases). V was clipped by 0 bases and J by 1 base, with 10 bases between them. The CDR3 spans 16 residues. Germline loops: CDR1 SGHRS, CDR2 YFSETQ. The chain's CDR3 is CASSLELAGNTGELFF. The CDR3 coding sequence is TGCGCCAGCAGCTTGGAACTAGCTGGGAACACCGGGGAGCTGTTTTTT.

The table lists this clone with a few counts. As DNA, the CDR3 is TGTGCCTGGAGTGGGGGACAGGGGGCAAGGCAGCCCCAGCATTTT. Translation: CAWSGGQGARQPQHF. The gene calls are TRBV30 and TRBJ1-5, with 12 bases aligning to TRBD1. This CDR3 has 15 amino acids. V was pared by 1 base and J by 7 bases, with 5 bases of the junction left unmatched. Germline-derived CDR1 and CDR2 are GTSNPN and SVGIG (reference sequence).

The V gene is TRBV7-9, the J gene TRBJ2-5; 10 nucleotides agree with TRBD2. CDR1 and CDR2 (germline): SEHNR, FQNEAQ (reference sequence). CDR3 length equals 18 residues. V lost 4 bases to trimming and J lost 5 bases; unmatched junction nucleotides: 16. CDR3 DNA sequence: TGTGCCAGCAGCTCCCGGCGGTCCAGCGGGGGGGCGTGGGAGACCCAGTACTTC. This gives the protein CASSSRRSSGGAWETQYF. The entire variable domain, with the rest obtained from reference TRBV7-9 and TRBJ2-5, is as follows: DTGVSQNPRHKITKRGQNVTFRCDPISEHNRLYWYRQTLGQGPEFLTYFQNEAQLEKSRLLSDRFSAERPKGSFSTLEIQRTEQGDSAMYLCASSSRRSSGGAWETQYFGPGTRLLVL.

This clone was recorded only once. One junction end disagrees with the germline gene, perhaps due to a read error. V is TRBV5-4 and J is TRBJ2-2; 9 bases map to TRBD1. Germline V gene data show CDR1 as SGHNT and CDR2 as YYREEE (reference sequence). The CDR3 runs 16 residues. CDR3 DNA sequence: TGTGCCAGCAGCCCTGGGACAGGGAGGTCCACCGGGGGGCTGTTTTTT. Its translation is CASSPGTGRSTGGLFF.

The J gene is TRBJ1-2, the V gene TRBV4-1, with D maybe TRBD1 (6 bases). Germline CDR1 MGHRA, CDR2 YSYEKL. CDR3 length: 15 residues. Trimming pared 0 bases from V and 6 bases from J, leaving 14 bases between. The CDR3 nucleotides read TGCGCCAGCAGCCAAGATCAGAGTCCAGGGGATGGCTACACCTTC. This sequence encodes CASSQDQSPGDGYTF.

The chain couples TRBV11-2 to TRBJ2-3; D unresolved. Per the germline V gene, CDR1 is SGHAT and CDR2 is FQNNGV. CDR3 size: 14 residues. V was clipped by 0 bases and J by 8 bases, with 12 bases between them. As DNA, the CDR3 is TGTGCCAGCAGCTTAGATCTGAGTAGATCTACGCAGTATTTT. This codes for CASSLDLSRSTQYF.